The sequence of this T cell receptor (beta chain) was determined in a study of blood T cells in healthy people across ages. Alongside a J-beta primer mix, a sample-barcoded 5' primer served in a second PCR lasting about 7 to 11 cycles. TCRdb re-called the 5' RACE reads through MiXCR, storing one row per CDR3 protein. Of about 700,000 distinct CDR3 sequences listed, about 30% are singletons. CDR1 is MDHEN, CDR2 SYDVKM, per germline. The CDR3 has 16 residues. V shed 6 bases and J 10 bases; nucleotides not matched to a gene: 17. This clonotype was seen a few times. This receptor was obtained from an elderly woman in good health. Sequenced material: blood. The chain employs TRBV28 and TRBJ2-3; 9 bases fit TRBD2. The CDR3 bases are TGTGCCAGCAGCCCAGTCTACCCTAGCGGGGCGGGAGCGCAGTATTTT. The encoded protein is CASSPVYPSGAGAQYF.